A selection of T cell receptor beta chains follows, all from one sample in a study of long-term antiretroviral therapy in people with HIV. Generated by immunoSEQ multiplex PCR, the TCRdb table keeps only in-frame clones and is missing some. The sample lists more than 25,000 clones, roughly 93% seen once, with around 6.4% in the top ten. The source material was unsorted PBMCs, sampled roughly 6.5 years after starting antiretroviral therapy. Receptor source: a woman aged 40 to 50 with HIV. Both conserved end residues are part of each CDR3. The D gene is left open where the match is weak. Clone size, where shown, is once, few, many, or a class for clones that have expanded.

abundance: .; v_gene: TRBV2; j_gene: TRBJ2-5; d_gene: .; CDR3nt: TGTGCCAGCAGTGAAGAGGAGACCCAGTACTTC; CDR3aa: CASSEEETQYF
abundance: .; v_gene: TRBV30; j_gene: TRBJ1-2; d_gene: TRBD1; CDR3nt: TGTGCCTGGAACCTGCAGGGGGCGAGGGACACCTTC; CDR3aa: CAWNLQGARDTF
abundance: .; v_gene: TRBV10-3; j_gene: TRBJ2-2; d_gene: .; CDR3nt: TGTGCCATCAGTGAAAGGTCCGACGGGTCCGGGGAGCTGTTTTTT; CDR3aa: CAISERSDGSGELFF
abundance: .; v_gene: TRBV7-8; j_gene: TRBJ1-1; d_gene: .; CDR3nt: TGTGCCAGCAGCTTTTCCAGGGAAATGAACACTGAAGCTTTCTTT; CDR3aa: CASSFSREMNTEAFF
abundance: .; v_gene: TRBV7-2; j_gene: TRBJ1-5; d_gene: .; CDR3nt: TGTGCCAGCAGCTTACGCGCTTCAGGCCTGAATCAGCCCCAGCATTTT; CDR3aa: CASSLRASGLNQPQHF
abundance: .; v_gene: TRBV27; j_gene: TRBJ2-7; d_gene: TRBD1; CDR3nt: TGTGCCAGCAGAGCAGCGGGACAGGGCTACGAGCAGTACTTC; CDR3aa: CASRAAGQGYEQYF
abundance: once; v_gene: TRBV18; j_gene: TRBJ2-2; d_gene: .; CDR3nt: TGTGCCAGCTCACCACCCCCCTCGGACACCGGGGAGCTGTTTTTT; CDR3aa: CASSPPPSDTGELFF
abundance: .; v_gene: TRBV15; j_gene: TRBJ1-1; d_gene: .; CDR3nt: TGTGCCACGAGAAGCGGACCCAAAGCTTTCTTT; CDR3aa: CATRSGPKAFF
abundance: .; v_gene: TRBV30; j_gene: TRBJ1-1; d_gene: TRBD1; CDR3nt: TGTGCCTGGAGTGTATTCGGGACAGGGAACACTGAAGCTTTCTTT; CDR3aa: CAWSVFGTGNTEAFF
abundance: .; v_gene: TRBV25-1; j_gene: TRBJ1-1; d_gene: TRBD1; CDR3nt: TGTGCCAGCAGTGTTATAATTGGCGGGACAGGGAACACTGAAGCTTTCTTT; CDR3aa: CASSVIIGGTGNTEAFF
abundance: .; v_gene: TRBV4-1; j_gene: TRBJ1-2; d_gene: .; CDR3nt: TGCGCCAGCAGCCAAGCTCGAGGGGGATCGATCTATGGCTACACCTTC; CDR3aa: CASSQARGGSIYGYTF
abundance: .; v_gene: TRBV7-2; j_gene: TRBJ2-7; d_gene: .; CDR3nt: TGTGCCAGCAGCTTCACTACAGGTACCTACGAGCAGTACTTC; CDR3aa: CASSFTTGTYEQYF
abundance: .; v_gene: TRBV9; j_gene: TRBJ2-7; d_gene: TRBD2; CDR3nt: TGTGCCAGCAGCGTAGGTGGTAGCGGGGGGGTGTACGAGCAGTACTTC; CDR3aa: CASSVGGSGGVYEQYF
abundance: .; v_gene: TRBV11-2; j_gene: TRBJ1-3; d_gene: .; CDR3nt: TGTGCCAGCAGCCCCCGGACAGCTCGCGGAAACACCATATATTTT; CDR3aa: CASSPRTARGNTIYF
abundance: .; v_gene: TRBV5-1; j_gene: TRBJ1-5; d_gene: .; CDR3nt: TGCGCCAGCAGCTTGGGGGACGGGGGTCCTAGCAATCAGCCCCAGCATTTT; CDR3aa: CASSLGDGGPSNQPQHF
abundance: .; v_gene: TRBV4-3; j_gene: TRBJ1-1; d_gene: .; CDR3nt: TGCGCCAGCAGCCAAGATTTGCCAGAGAACACTGAAGCTTTCTTT; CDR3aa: CASSQDLPENTEAFF
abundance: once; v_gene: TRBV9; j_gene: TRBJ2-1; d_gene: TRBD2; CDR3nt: TGTGCCAGCAGCGTAGCTCCTAGCGGGGGGGCCCTTTCCAATGAGCAGTTCTTC; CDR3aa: CASSVAPSGGALSNEQFF
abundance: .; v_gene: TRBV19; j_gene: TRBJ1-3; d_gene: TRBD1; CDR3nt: TGTGCCAGTAGTAAAAGGACAGGGAGCTCTGGAAACACCATATATTTT; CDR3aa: CASSKRTGSSGNTIYF
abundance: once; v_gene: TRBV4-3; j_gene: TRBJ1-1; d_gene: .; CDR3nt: TGCGCCAGCAGCCAAGAAATTACTGGGACTGAAGCTTTCTTT; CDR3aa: CASSQEITGTEAFF
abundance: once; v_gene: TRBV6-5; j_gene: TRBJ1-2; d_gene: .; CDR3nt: TGTGCCAGCAGTTACGGGATTGGAAACTATGGCTACACCTTC; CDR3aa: CASSYGIGNYGYTF
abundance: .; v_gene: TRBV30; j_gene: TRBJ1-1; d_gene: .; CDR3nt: TGTGCCTGGAGTGTACAGTCGGACAGAGAAGCTTTCTTT; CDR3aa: CAWSVQSDREAFF
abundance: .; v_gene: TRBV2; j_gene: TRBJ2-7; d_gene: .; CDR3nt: TGTGCCAGCACGAGCGGCTATTGGGAGCAGTACTTC; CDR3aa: CASTSGYWEQYF
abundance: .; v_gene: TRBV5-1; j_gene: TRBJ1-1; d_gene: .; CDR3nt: TGCGCCAGCAGCCGAGGCCGCATTACGAACACTGAAGCTTTCTTT; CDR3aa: CASSRGRITNTEAFF